The TCR beta chain described here comes from a study of CD8 T cells in Susac syndrome. The germline gives CDR1 MNHEY, CDR2 SMNVEV (reference sequence). The V end was cut by 3 bases, the J end by 0 bases, with 9 bases between. This CDR3 comprises 15 residues. TEMRA cells were FACS-enriched and CD8+ and CD4+ T cells negatively isolated. Reverse transcription of about 0.5 to 1 ug RNA was carried out with random hexamers. Multiplex PCR with immunoSEQ amplified the TCR beta CDR3 across 54 Vbeta and 13 Jbeta. TCRdb used MiXCR to reprocess the immunoSEQ multiplex PCR reads, holding one entry per CDR3 protein. The sample lists 200,000 to 250,000 distinct CDR3 sequences; 80% to 95% were seen once.

J is TRBJ2-1 and V is TRBV27; the D gene is possibly TRBD1 (5 bases). Sequenced: CD8+ T cells from PBMCs. The receptor was derived from a human donor with multiple sclerosis. The CDR3 DNA reads as TGTGCCAGCAGTTTGGCCAGGGCCTCCTACAATGAGCAGTTCTTC. This sequence encodes CASSLARASYNEQFF.